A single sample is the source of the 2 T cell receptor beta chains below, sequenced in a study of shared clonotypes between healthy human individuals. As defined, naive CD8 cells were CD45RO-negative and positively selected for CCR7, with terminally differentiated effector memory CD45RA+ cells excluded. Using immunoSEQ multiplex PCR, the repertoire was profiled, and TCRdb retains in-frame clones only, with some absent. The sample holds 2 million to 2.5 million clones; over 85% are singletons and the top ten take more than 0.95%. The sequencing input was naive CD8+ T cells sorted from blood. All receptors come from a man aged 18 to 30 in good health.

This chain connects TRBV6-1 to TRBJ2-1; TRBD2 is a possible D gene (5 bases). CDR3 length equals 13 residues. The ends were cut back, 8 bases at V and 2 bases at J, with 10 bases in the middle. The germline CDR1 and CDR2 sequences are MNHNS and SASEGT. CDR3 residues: CASLEGAYNEQFF. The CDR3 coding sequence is TGTGCCAGCCTTGAGGGAGCCTACAATGAGCAGTTCTTC.

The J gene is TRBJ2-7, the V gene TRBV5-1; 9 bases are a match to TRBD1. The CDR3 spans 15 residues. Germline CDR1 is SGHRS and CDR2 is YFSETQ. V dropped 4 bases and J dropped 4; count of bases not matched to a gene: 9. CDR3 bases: TGCGCCAGCAGCGTATTAACCGGGACAGGGTACGAGCAGTACTTC. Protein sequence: CASSVLTGTGYEQYF. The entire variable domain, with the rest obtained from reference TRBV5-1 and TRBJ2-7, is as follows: KAGVTQTPRYLIKTRGQQVTLSCSPISGHRSVSWYQQTPGQGLQFLFEYFSETQRNKGNFPGRFSGRQFSNSRSEMNVSTLELGDSALYLCASSVLTGTGYEQYFGPGTRLTVT.